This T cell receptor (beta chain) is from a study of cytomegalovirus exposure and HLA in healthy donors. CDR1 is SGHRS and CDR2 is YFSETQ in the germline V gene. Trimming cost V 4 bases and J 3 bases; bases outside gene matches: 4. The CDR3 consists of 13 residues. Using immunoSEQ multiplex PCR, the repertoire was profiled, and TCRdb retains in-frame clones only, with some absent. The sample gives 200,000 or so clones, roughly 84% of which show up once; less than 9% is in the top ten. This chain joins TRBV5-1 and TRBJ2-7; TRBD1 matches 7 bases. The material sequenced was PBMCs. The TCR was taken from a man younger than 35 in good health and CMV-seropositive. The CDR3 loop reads CASSRDRNYEQYF. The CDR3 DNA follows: TGCGCCAGCAGCCGGGACAGAAACTACGAGCAGTACTTC.